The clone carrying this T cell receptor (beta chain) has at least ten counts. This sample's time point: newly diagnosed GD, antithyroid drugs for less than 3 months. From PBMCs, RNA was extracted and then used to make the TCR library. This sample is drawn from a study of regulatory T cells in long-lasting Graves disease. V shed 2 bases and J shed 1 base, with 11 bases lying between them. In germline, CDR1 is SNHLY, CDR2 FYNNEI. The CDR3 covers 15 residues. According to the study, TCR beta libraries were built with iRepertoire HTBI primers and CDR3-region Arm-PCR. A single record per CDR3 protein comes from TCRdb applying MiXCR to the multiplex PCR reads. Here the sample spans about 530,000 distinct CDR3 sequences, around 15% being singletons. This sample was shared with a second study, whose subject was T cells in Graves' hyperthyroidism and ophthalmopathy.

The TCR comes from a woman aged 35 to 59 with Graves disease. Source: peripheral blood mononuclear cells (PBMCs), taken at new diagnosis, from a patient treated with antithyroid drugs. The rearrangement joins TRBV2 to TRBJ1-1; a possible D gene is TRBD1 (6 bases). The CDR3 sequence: CASSEWGAQNTEAFF. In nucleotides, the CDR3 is TGTGCCAGCAGTGAATGGGGGGCCCAGAACACTGAAGCTTTCTTT.